A selection of T cell receptor beta chains follows, all from one sample in a study of human T cells and chemical hapten exposure. MiXCR, run by TCRdb on the RACE reads, gives a single entry per CDR3 protein. The data contain around 180,000 distinct CDR3 sequences, roughly 30% of them seen just once; the ten biggest clones take up just under 3%. The sequences come from whole blood, collected in connection with sensitization to the hapten diphenylcyclopropenone (DPC). Every receptor here comes from a woman aged 25 to 39 with alopecia areata. Some clones in this sample may be carry-over from other donors' samples. Each CDR3 is given with its conserved first and last residue.

J,V,length,CDR3
TRBJ1-5,TRBV28,16,CASKQGASYSNQPQHF
TRBJ1-3,TRBV28,15,CASSPPDTGGNTIYF
TRBJ1-2,TRBV7-2,14,CVSSPTRTFGGYTF
TRBJ1-2,TRBV20-1,14,CSARGQGSFYGYTF
TRBJ1-4,TRBV7-9,14,CASSFTGASEKLFF
TRBJ1-5,TRBV12-3/TRBV12-4,16,CASSSRQGVVNQPQHF
TRBJ1-1,TRBV29-1,11,CSVVEGREAFF
TRBJ1-5,TRBV28,14,CASRRTGFRQPQHF
TRBJ2-7,TRBV4-3,13,CASSQDMAYEQYF
TRBJ2-1,TRBV3-1,13,CASSRRGDNEQFF
TRBJ1-1,TRBV7-9,14,CASSLEHRNTEAFF
TRBJ2-5,TRBV2,15,CASSQTGFRQETQYF
TRBJ2-3,TRBV20-1,14,CSATSGTSADTQYF
TRBJ2-2,TRBV12-3/TRBV12-4,13,CASRQTDTGELFF
TRBJ1-5,TRBV28,12,CASSLVRRPQHF
TRBJ1-6,TRBV20-1,13,CSARDTGISPLHF
TRBJ1-1,TRBV6-6,15,CASSSLGVGSTEAFF
TRBJ2-1,TRBV18,14,CASLKRGPYNEQFF
TRBJ1-5,TRBV28,13,CASSLQGGGIQHF
TRBJ2-5,TRBV4-2,14,CASSQDRGMETQYF
TRBJ2-3,TRBV20-1,14,CSANRAQSTDTQYF
TRBJ2-5,TRBV4-2,16,CASSQGRGDVEETQYF
TRBJ1-3,TRBV3-1,14,CASSGRVSGNTIYF
TRBJ1-6,TRBV28,14,CASSFRQPTAPLHF
TRBJ1-4,TRBV28,14,CTSSLQPFNEKLFF
TRBJ2-1,TRBV20-1,14,CSARSGSAGNEQFF
TRBJ2-7,TRBV28,15,CASSLTVGASYEQYF
TRBJ2-1,TRBV6-2/TRBV6-3,13,CASRPAGTEEQIF
TRBJ2-7,TRBV20-1,15,CSASGDRAGTYEQYF
TRBJ2-2,TRBV20-1,15,CSARDRRGATGELFF
TRBJ1-5,TRBV9,16,CASSVAETPSNQPQHF
TRBJ2-3,TRBV29-1,13,CSARTGYTDTQYF
TRBJ2-1,TRBV29-1,15,CSVEDTGTGSNEQFF
TRBJ1-5,TRBV15,14,CATSTKDRYQPQHF
TRBJ2-1,TRBV19,16,CATKPWTGNDFNEQFF
TRBJ2-1,TRBV15,13,CATSRDAGNEQFF
TRBJ2-7,TRBV28,15,CASSSGVMISYEQYF
TRBJ2-7,TRBV28,14,CASRTGVYAYEQYF
TRBJ2-1,TRBV12-3/TRBV12-4,13,CASLKTDYNEQFF
TRBJ2-1,TRBV11-2,15,CASSLMRAGPGEQFF
TRBJ1-3,TRBV4-2,16,CASSQGVWTTGNTIYF
TRBJ1-1,TRBV27,13,CASSHRAGSEAFF
TRBJ2-2,TRBV28,15,CASRRSGGAGGELFF
TRBJ2-5,TRBV5-1,11,CASSLQETQYF
TRBJ1-2,TRBV20-1,12,CSASRTGGGHTF
TRBJ2-7,TRBV7-9,12,CASSLGRDEQYF
TRBJ1-1,TRBV11-2,16,CASSLVESGGNTEAFF
TRBJ2-7,TRBV7-3,13,CASSLQRSYEQYF
TRBJ1-3,TRBV6-1,15,CASSDRGRAGNTIYF
TRBJ1-6,TRBV7-2,14,CASSFQGDNSPLHF
TRBJ1-5,TRBV28,13,CAGRTGVQQPQHF
TRBJ2-5,TRBV9,13,CASSETGRETQYF
TRBJ2-7,TRBV5-1,14,CASSLLAGTGEQYF
TRBJ1-2,TRBV28,14,CASSPPTEIYGYTF